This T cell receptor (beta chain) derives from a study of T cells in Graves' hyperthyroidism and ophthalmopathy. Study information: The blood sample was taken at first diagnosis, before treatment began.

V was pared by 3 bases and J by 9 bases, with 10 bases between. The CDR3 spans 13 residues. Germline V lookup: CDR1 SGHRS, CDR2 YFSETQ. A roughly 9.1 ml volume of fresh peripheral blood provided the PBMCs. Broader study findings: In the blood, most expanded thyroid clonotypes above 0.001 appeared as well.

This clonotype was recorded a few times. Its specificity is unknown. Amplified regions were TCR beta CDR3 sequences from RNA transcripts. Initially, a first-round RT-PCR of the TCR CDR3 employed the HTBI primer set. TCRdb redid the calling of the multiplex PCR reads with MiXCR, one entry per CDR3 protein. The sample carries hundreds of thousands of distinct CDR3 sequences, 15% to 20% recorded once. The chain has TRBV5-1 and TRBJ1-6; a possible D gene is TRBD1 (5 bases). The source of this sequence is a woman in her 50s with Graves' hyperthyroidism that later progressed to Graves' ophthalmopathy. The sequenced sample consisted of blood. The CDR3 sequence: CASSSSGSSPLHF. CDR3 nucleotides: TGCGCCAGCAGCTCCTCAGGGAGTTCACCCCTCCACTTT.